Listed below are T cell receptor beta chains from one sample, sequenced in a study of CD8 T cells in ankylosing spondylitis. TCRdb re-analysed the 5' RACE reads in MiXCR, keeping a single row per CDR3 protein. The sample holds 700,000 to 1,000,000 distinct CDR3 sequences, roughly 12% seen once. Sequenced material: blood, either unsorted or a sorted T cell fraction (not recorded which). The receptors were gathered from a male donor with ankylosing spondylitis. Each CDR3 is given with its conserved first and last residue. Each record gives: clone size, D gene, J gene, V gene, CDR3 protein, CDR3 DNA. A D gene is named only where the DNA matches it firmly. Clone sizes are given selectively: once, few, many, or a class where the clone is expanded.

few TRBD2 TRBJ2-1 TRBV20-1 CSARDGGGAADEQFF TGCAGTGCTAGAGATGGCGGGGGGGCCGCAGATGAGCAGTTCTTC
few TRBD1 TRBJ2-5 TRBV20-1 CSATDRDRGQETQYF TGCAGTGCTACCGACAGGGACAGGGGCCAAGAGACCCAGTACTTC
. . TRBJ1-6 TRBV27 CASSLGRQVPSSYNSPLHF TGTGCCAGCAGTTTAGGGAGACAGGTGCCGAGCTCCTATAATTCACCCCTCCACTTT
. . TRBJ2-2 TRBV7-7 CASTTGFTGELFF TGTGCTAGCACCACGGGATTCACCGGGGAGCTGTTTTTT
few . TRBJ2-5 TRBV7-2 CASSHPMETQYF TGTGCCAGCAGCCATCCCATGGAGACCCAGTACTTC
many . TRBJ2-7 TRBV29-1 CSVEINAGMSYEQYF TGCAGCGTTGAAATAAATGCAGGGATGAGCTACGAGCAGTACTTC
few TRBD2 TRBJ2-7 TRBV10-3 CAISERRTSDSEQYF TGTGCCATCAGTGAGAGGAGGACTAGTGATAGCGAGCAGTACTTC
. . TRBJ2-1 TRBV6-6 CASSSNTYNEQFF TGTGCCAGCAGTTCAAATACCTACAATGAGCAGTTCTTC
. TRBD1 TRBJ1-5 TRBV24-1 CATSDLTDRGRSQPQHF TGTGCCACCAGTGATTTGACAGACAGGGGGAGAAGTCAGCCCCAGCATTTT
many TRBD1 TRBJ2-1 TRBV12-3/TRBV12-4 CASSTPNDRVERSSYNEQFF TGTGCCAGCAGCACCCCCAACGACAGGGTGGAGCGGAGCTCCTACAATGAGCAGTTCTTC
. TRBD1 TRBJ2-7 TRBV9 CASSGGRTGSYEQYF TGTGCCAGCAGCGGTGGGCGGACAGGAAGCTACGAGCAGTACTTC
many TRBD1 TRBJ1-3 TRBV20-1 CSAMTGTGNTIYF TGCAGTGCCATGACAGGGACCGGAAACACCATATATTTT
. TRBD1 TRBJ2-7 TRBV29-1 CSVVSGGLYEQYF TGCAGCGTTGTATCAGGGGGTCTCTACGAGCAGTACTTC
. TRBD2 TRBJ2-7 TRBV12-3/TRBV12-4 CASSFDPAGGVDEQYF TGTGCCAGCAGTTTTGATCCTGCGGGAGGGGTAGACGAGCAGTACTTC
. . TRBJ1-4 TRBV7-2 CASSLGGSRKLFF TGTGCCAGCAGCTTAGGGGGGTCCAGAAAACTGTTTTTT
few . TRBJ2-5 TRBV28 CASSKTGLRETQYF TGTGCCAGCAGCAAGACAGGACTTCGGGAGACCCAGTACTTC
many TRBD1 TRBJ2-7 TRBV5-5 CASSSSGTGSYEQYF TGTGCCAGCAGCTCCTCCGGGACAGGTTCCTACGAGCAGTACTTC
. TRBD2 TRBJ2-2 TRBV20-1 CSARATSALNTGELFF TGCAGTGCTAGGGCTACTAGCGCCCTCAACACCGGGGAGCTGTTTTTT
few . TRBJ1-2 TRBV9 CASSRLGLNYGYTF TGTGCCAGCAGCAGACTAGGGCTCAACTATGGCTACACCTTC
. . TRBJ2-5 TRBV20-1 CSARDPRAGETQYF TGCAGTGCTAGAGATCCGCGGGCAGGGGAGACCCAGTACTTC
. . TRBJ2-7 TRBV2 CAGEDNLYEQYF TGTGCCGGGGAGGACAATCTCTACGAGCAGTACTTC
. TRBD1 TRBJ1-4 TRBV18 CASSKQQGTNEKLFF TGTGCCAGCTCAAAACAACAGGGGACTAATGAAAAACTGTTTTTT
few TRBD2 TRBJ2-5 TRBV24-1 CATSDPAAGLETQYF TGTGCCACCAGTGATCCAGCAGCGGGACTAGAGACCCAGTACTTC
few TRBD2 TRBJ2-3 TRBV20-1 CSARGLRGGFTDTQYF TGCAGTGCTAGAGGGTTGCGGGGGGGATTCACAGATACGCAGTATTTT
many . TRBJ2-7 TRBV4-3 CASSQVVYYEQYF TGCGCCAGCAGCCAAGTGGTCTACTACGAGCAGTACTTC
many . TRBJ1-1 TRBV28 CASRSGWNTEAFF TGTGCCAGCAGGAGTGGGTGGAACACTGAAGCTTTCTTT
many . TRBJ2-7 TRBV4-3 CASSRSDSSYEQYF TGCGCCAGCAGCCGATCGGACAGCTCCTACGAGCAGTACTTC
few TRBD2 TRBJ2-1 TRBV9 CASSVGLAGGLNEQFF TGTGCCAGCAGCGTAGGGCTAGCGGGGGGCCTCAATGAGCAGTTCTTC
many . TRBJ1-3 TRBV5-1 CASSLDLSGNTIYF TGCGCCAGCAGCTTGGACCTCTCTGGAAACACCATATATTTT
few TRBD1 TRBJ2-7 TRBV27 CASSRTGISYEQYF TGTGCCAGCAGCCGGACAGGGATATCCTACGAGCAGTACTTC
few . TRBJ1-4 TRBV20-1 CSARHTTNEKLFF TGCAGTGCCCGACATACAACTAATGAAAAACTGTTTTTT
many . TRBJ1-6 TRBV7-9 CASSFSVDSPLHF TGTGCCAGCAGCTTCTCCGTGGACTCACCCCTCCACTTT
. . TRBJ2-7 TRBV20-1 CSAHGPLSLSYEQYF TGCAGTGCCCATGGACCATTATCCCTCTCCTACGAGCAGTACTTC
few . TRBJ1-5 TRBV6-6 CASSYGLVQPQHF TGTGCCAGCAGTTATGGTTTGGTTCAGCCCCAGCATTTT
many . TRBJ2-7 TRBV5-1 CASSRGTHSYEQYF TGCGCCAGCAGTCGCGGGACGCACTCCTACGAGCAGTACTTC
. TRBD1 TRBJ2-7 TRBV5-1 CASSRISGTGGYEQYF TGCGCCAGCAGCAGAATTTCCGGGACAGGGGGCTACGAGCAGTACTTC
few TRBD2 TRBJ2-1 TRBV6-2/TRBV6-3 CASSDPSGVYNEQFF TGTGCCAGCAGTGATCCTAGCGGGGTTTACAATGAGCAGTTCTTC
. TRBD2 TRBJ2-1 TRBV5-1 CASSPWEGVSNEQFF TGCGCCAGCAGCCCCTGGGAGGGAGTTAGCAATGAGCAGTTCTTC
few . TRBJ1-4 TRBV10-3 CAISETVEKLFF TGTGCCATCAGTGAGACAGTTGAAAAACTGTTTTTT
. . TRBJ2-3 TRBV5-1 CASSLGRGQGTDTQYF TGCGCCAGCAGCTTGGGGAGGGGGCAAGGAACAGATACGCAGTATTTT
few . TRBJ1-1 TRBV7-8 CASSLRTSPWAFF TGTGCCAGCAGCTTACGGACATCCCCATGGGCTTTCTTT
. . TRBJ2-1 TRBV11-1 CASSLNWYGRGGEQFF TGTGCCAGCTCACTTAATTGGTACGGGAGAGGGGGTGAGCAGTTCTTC
. . TRBJ2-3 TRBV7-3 CASSLFNLGPDTQYF TGTGCCAGCAGCTTATTTAATTTGGGGCCAGATACGCAGTATTTT
. . TRBJ2-7 TRBV18 CASSPRQASAEQYF TGTGCCAGCTCACCCCGACAGGCCTCCGCCGAGCAGTACTTC
few TRBD2 TRBJ2-1 TRBV5-5 CASSLDGRARNEQFF TGTGCCAGCAGCTTGGACGGGAGGGCCAGGAATGAGCAGTTCTTC
. . TRBJ1-1 TRBV3-1 CASSPDSLMNTEAFF TGTGCCAGCAGCCCGGACAGTTTAATGAACACTGAAGCTTTCTTT